These T cell receptor beta chains were read from a single sample in a study of T-cell reconstitution after alpha-beta-depleted transplantation in children. Using its own MiXCR run on the PCR reads, TCRdb lists one record per CDR3 protein. The sample lists about 120,000 distinct CDR3 sequences; 23% were seen once. The specimen comprised PBMCs, mostly from graft donor cells, sampled 180 days after TCRalphabeta/CD19-depleted stem cell transplant. These receptors originate from a male patient between 2 and 10 years old who had a stem cell transplant for chronic granulomatous disease, so the T cells may come from the graft donor. Both conserved end residues are part of each CDR3. Fields, in order: D gene, V gene, J gene, clone size, CDR3 protein, CDR3 DNA. The D gene is left open where the match is weak. Where a row states a size, it is once, few, many or the class of an expanded clone; other rows omit it.

d_gene: TRBD2; v_gene: TRBV5-1; j_gene: TRBJ2-1; abundance: .; CDR3aa: CASSSGLAGSSREFF; CDR3nt: TGCGCCAGCAGCTCCGGACTAGCGGGATCTTCAAGGGAGTTCTTC
d_gene: TRBD2; v_gene: TRBV12-3/TRBV12-4; j_gene: TRBJ2-5; abundance: .; CDR3aa: CASSFGVGLAGETQYF; CDR3nt: TGTGCCAGCAGTTTCGGGGTGGGACTAGCGGGAGAGACCCAGTACTTC
d_gene: TRBD2; v_gene: TRBV5-6; j_gene: TRBJ2-3; abundance: many; CDR3aa: CASSTGLAGATDTQYF; CDR3nt: TGTGCCAGCAGCACCGGACTAGCGGGAGCAACAGATACGCAGTATTTT
d_gene: TRBD1; v_gene: TRBV12-3/TRBV12-4; j_gene: TRBJ2-4; abundance: few; CDR3aa: CASSPTGLAKNIQYF; CDR3nt: TGTGCCAGCAGTCCGACAGGGTTAGCCAAAAACATTCAGTACTTC
d_gene: .; v_gene: TRBV29-1; j_gene: TRBJ2-3; abundance: few; CDR3aa: CSVGHRVNTDTQYF; CDR3nt: TGCAGCGTTGGGCACAGGGTTAACACAGATACGCAGTATTTT
d_gene: .; v_gene: TRBV7-2; j_gene: TRBJ2-1; abundance: few; CDR3aa: CASSLLSPLVFNEQFF; CDR3nt: TGTGCCAGCAGCCTCTTGAGTCCACTAGTTTTTAATGAGCAGTTCTTC
d_gene: .; v_gene: TRBV9; j_gene: TRBJ2-7; abundance: .; CDR3aa: CASSPLSVGYEQYF; CDR3nt: TGTGCCAGCAGCCCTCTCAGTGTTGGCTACGAGCAGTACTTC
d_gene: .; v_gene: TRBV6-5; j_gene: TRBJ2-1; abundance: many; CDR3aa: CASGHNEQFF; CDR3nt: TGTGCCAGCGGACACAATGAGCAGTTCTTC
d_gene: .; v_gene: TRBV5-6; j_gene: TRBJ2-7; abundance: .; CDR3aa: CASSLGGGVYEQYF; CDR3nt: TGTGCCAGCAGCTTGGGTGGGGGTGTCTACGAGCAGTACTTC
d_gene: .; v_gene: TRBV12-3/TRBV12-4; j_gene: TRBJ2-3; abundance: few; CDR3aa: CASSPYGEAQFTDTQYF; CDR3nt: TGTGCCAGCAGTCCCTACGGGGAGGCTCAATTTACAGATACGCAGTATTTT
d_gene: .; v_gene: TRBV5-1; j_gene: TRBJ1-5; abundance: .; CDR3aa: CASSTDGNQPQHF; CDR3nt: TGCGCCAGCAGCACGGACGGGAATCAGCCCCAGCATTTT
d_gene: .; v_gene: TRBV6-4; j_gene: TRBJ2-1; abundance: .; CDR3aa: CASSDLGSSYNEQFF; CDR3nt: TGTGCCAGCAGTGACTTAGGGAGCTCCTACAATGAGCAGTTCTTC
d_gene: .; v_gene: TRBV20-1; j_gene: TRBJ1-5; abundance: many; CDR3aa: CSARDEGYQPQHF; CDR3nt: TGCAGTGCTAGAGATGAAGGTTATCAGCCCCAGCATTTT
d_gene: TRBD1; v_gene: TRBV29-1; j_gene: TRBJ1-1; abundance: few; CDR3aa: CSVEEGTGSLNTEAFF; CDR3nt: TGCAGCGTTGAAGAGGGGACAGGGAGCCTAAACACTGAAGCTTTCTTT
d_gene: .; v_gene: TRBV7-3; j_gene: TRBJ2-2; abundance: many; CDR3aa: CASSSLGFARSGSTGELFF; CDR3nt: TGTGCCAGCAGCTCCTTGGGATTTGCGCGCTCGGGTAGCACCGGGGAGCTGTTTTTT
d_gene: TRBD2; v_gene: TRBV15; j_gene: TRBJ2-1; abundance: .; CDR3aa: CAIPNKAGGEWEQFF; CDR3nt: TGTGCCATCCCGAATAAAGCGGGAGGCGAATGGGAGCAGTTCTTC
d_gene: .; v_gene: TRBV20-1; j_gene: TRBJ2-3; abundance: many; CDR3aa: CSASMTVLTDTQYF; CDR3nt: TGCAGTGCTAGCATGACGGTACTCACAGATACGCAGTATTTT
d_gene: .; v_gene: TRBV12-3/TRBV12-4; j_gene: TRBJ2-7; abundance: few; CDR3aa: CASHSSITYEQYF; CDR3nt: TGTGCCAGCCATTCCAGTATTACCTACGAGCAGTACTTC
d_gene: .; v_gene: TRBV30; j_gene: TRBJ2-7; abundance: many; CDR3aa: CAWGGRYEQYF; CDR3nt: TGTGCCTGGGGAGGGCGATACGAGCAGTACTTC
d_gene: .; v_gene: TRBV18; j_gene: TRBJ2-4; abundance: .; CDR3aa: CASSPPIIEMETKNIQYF; CDR3nt: TGTGCCAGCTCACCACCCATCATTGAAATGGAAACCAAAAACATTCAGTACTTC
d_gene: .; v_gene: TRBV12-3/TRBV12-4; j_gene: TRBJ2-3; abundance: few; CDR3aa: CASSHRQSETDTQYF; CDR3nt: TGTGCCAGCAGTCACCGACAGTCGGAGACAGATACGCAGTATTTT
d_gene: TRBD1; v_gene: TRBV11-2; j_gene: TRBJ2-1; abundance: many; CDR3aa: CASSPGTGDFGEQFF; CDR3nt: TGTGCCAGCAGTCCCGGGACAGGGGATTTTGGTGAGCAGTTCTTC
d_gene: .; v_gene: TRBV9; j_gene: TRBJ2-1; abundance: .; CDR3aa: CASSVGGQTEQFF; CDR3nt: TGTGCCAGCAGCGTAGGTGGGCAGACGGAGCAGTTCTTC
d_gene: .; v_gene: TRBV7-2; j_gene: TRBJ1-5; abundance: .; CDR3aa: CASSWGGVNQPQHF; CDR3nt: TGTGCCAGCAGCTGGGGGGGGGTTAATCAGCCCCAGCATTTT
d_gene: TRBD2; v_gene: TRBV5-1; j_gene: TRBJ2-7; abundance: few; CDR3aa: CASSPSGRYEQYF; CDR3nt: TGCGCCAGCAGCCCCAGCGGGAGGTACGAGCAGTACTTC
d_gene: .; v_gene: TRBV10-2; j_gene: TRBJ2-7; abundance: many; CDR3aa: CASSPIRQIYEQYF; CDR3nt: TGCGCCAGCAGTCCGATCCGACAGATCTACGAGCAGTACTTC
d_gene: .; v_gene: TRBV18; j_gene: TRBJ2-6; abundance: .; CDR3aa: CASYGGSVDSGANVLTF; CDR3nt: TGTGCCAGCTACGGTGGGTCGGTTGACTCTGGGGCCAACGTCCTGACTTTC
d_gene: .; v_gene: TRBV20-1; j_gene: TRBJ1-3; abundance: many; CDR3aa: CSAGGQRFSGNTIYF; CDR3nt: TGCAGTGCTGGGGGGCAGAGATTCTCTGGAAACACCATATATTTT
d_gene: .; v_gene: TRBV12-3/TRBV12-4; j_gene: TRBJ1-1; abundance: .; CDR3aa: CASRALGGQNEAFF; CDR3nt: TGTGCCAGCAGGGCACTTGGAGGGCAGAACGAAGCTTTCTTT
d_gene: .; v_gene: TRBV10-3; j_gene: TRBJ2-1; abundance: few; CDR3aa: CAISEGEPYGEQFF; CDR3nt: TGTGCCATCAGTGAAGGGGAGCCCTACGGTGAGCAGTTCTTC
d_gene: .; v_gene: TRBV4-1; j_gene: TRBJ2-4; abundance: .; CDR3aa: CASSQVESAKNIQYF; CDR3nt: TGCGCCAGCAGCCAAGTGGAATCGGCCAAAAACATTCAGTACTTC
d_gene: .; v_gene: TRBV20-1; j_gene: TRBJ2-3; abundance: many; CDR3aa: CSATPGLDTQYF; CDR3nt: TGCAGTGCTACCCCGGGACTGGATACGCAGTATTTT
d_gene: .; v_gene: TRBV12-3/TRBV12-4; j_gene: TRBJ2-1; abundance: .; CDR3aa: CASTTWGLARYNEQFF; CDR3nt: TGTGCCAGCACCACCTGGGGGCTAGCGAGGTACAATGAGCAGTTCTTC